This T cell receptor (beta chain) appears in the sequencing data of a study of identical twins. TCRdb re-derived calls from the 5' RACE reads in MiXCR, one entry per CDR3 protein. The table includes 200,000 to 250,000 distinct CDR3 sequences, 7.5% detected once. Notes on the study in general: Alpha sequences that were out-of-frame and twin-shared showed an excess of low generation probability. Sequences that were beta out-of-frame showed weaker excess twin sharing.

This clonotype was seen a few times. Its antigen is still unknown. The V gene lost 8 bases and the J gene lost 12 bases, with 11 bases spanning the gap. The CDR3 runs 10 residues. Germline V lookup: CDR1 SEHNR, CDR2 FQNEAQ (reference sequence). The data also belong to a second study, concerning yellow fever vaccine responses in identical twins. That study adds: It has been reported that, in twins, the vaccine T cell response seemed partly convergent and partly personalized.

The V and J genes are TRBV7-9 and TRBJ2-1, with a possible D match to TRBD1 (5 bases). The sequence was collected from a woman between 18 and 29 years old in good health. Sequenced: CD8+ T cells sorted from blood. The CDR3 spells CASGVRGQFF. For the CDR3, the DNA is TGTGCCAGCGGTGTTAGGGGGCAGTTCTTC. Complete variable domain (other parts from reference TRBV7-9 and TRBJ2-1): DTGVSQNPRHKITKRGQNVTFRCDPISEHNRLYWYRQTLGQGPEFLTYFQNEAQLEKSRLLSDRFSAERPKGSFSTLEIQRTEQGDSAMYLCASGVRGQFFGPGTRLTVL.